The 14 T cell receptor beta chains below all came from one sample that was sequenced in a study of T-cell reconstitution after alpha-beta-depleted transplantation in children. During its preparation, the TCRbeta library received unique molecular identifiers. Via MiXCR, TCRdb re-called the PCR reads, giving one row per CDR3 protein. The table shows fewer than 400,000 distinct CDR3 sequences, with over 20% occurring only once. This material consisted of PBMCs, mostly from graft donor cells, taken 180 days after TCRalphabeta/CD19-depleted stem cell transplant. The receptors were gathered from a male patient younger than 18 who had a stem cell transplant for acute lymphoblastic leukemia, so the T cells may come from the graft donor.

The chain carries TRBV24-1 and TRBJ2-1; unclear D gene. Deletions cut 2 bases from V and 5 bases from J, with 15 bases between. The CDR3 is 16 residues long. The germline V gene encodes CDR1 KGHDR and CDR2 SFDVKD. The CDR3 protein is CATSDSWASPNNEQFF. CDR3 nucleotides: TGTGCCACCAGTGATTCCTGGGCCTCCCCCAACAATGAGCAGTTCTTC.

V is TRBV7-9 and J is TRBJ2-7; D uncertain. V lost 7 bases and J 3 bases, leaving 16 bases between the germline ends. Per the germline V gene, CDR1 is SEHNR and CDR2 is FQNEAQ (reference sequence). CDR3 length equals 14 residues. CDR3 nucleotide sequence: TGTGCCAGCACCGCCGGCGCACCGGTCTACGAGCAGTACTTC. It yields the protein CASTAGAPVYEQYF.

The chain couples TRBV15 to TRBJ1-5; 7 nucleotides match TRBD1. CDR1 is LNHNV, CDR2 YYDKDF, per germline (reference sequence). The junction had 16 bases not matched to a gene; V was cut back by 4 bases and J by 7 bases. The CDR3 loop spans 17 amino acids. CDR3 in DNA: TGTGCCACCAGCAAAGACCAGACAGGGTTCGGTTTACAGCCCCAGCATTTT. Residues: CATSKDQTGFGLQPQHF.

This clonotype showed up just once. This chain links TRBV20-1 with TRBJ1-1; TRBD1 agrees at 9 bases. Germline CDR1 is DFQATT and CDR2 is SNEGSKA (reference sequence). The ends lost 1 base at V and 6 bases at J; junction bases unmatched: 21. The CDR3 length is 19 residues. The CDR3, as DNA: TGCAGTGCTAGAGGCCCTAGAGACAGGGGGAAAACCTTAGCCGCTGAAGCTTTCTTT. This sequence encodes CSARGPRDRGKTLAAEAFF.

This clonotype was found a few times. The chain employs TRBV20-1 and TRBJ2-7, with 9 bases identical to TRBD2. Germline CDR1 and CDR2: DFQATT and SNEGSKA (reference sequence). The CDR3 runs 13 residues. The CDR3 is CSPVPAGGYEQYF. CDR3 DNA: TGCAGCCCTGTCCCCGCGGGAGGGTACGAGCAGTACTTC.

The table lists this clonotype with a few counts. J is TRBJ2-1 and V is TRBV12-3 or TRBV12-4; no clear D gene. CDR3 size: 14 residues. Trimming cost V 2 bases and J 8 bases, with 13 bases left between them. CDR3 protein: CASSLWPGEDEQFF. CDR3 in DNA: TGTGCCAGCAGTTTATGGCCCGGCGAGGATGAGCAGTTCTTC.

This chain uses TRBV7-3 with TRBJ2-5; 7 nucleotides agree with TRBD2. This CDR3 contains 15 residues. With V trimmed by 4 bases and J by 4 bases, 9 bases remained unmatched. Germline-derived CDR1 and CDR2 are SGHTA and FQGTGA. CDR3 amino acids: CASSSPGGRRETQYF. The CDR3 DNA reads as TGTGCCAGCAGCTCCCCGGGGGGACGGCGAGAGACCCAGTACTTC.

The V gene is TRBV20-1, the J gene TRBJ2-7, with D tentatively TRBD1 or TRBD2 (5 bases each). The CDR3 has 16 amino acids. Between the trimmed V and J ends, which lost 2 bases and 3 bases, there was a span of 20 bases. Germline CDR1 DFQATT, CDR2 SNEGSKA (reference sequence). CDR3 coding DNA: TGCAGTGCTAGACCAAACCATGGGGGTGGTATCTACGAGCAGTACTTC. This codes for CSARPNHGGGIYEQYF.

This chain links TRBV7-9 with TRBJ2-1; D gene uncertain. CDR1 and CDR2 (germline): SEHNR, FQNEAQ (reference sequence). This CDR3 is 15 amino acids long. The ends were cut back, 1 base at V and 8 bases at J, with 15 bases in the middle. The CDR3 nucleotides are TGTGCCAGCAGCTTAGTATTAAGGGCGGCAGATGAGCAGTTCTTC. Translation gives CASSLVLRAADEQFF.

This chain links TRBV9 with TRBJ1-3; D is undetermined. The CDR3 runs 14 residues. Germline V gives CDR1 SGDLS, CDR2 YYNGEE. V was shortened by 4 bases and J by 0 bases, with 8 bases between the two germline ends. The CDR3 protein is CASSYVSSGNTIYF. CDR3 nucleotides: TGTGCCAGCAGCTACGTCAGCTCTGGAAACACCATATATTTT.

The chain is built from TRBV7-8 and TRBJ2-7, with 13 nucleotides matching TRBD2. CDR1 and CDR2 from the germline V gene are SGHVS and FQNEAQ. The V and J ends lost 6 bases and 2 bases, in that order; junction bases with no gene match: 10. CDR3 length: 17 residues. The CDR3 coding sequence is TGTGCCAGCAGTAGGACTAGCGGGAGTCGGAGGGCCTACGAGCAGTACTTC. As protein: CASSRTSGSRRAYEQYF.

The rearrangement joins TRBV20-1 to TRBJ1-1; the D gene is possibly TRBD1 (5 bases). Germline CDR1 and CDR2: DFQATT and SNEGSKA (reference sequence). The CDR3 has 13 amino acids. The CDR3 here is CRGTAGRRTEAFF. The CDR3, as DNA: TGCAGGGGGACCGCGGGAAGGAGGACTGAAGCTTTCTTT.

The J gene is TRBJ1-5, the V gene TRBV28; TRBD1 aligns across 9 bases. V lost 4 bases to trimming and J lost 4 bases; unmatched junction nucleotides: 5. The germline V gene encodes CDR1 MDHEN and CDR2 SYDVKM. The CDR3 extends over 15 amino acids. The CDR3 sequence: CASSYQDRGNQPQHF. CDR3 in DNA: TGTGCCAGCAGTTATCAGGACAGGGGTAATCAGCCCCAGCATTTT.

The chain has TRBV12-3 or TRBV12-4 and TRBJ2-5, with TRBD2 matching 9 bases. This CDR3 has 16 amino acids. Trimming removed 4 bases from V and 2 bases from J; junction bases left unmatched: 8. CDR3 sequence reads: CASSWFSGGAQETQYF. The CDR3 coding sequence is TGTGCCAGCAGTTGGTTTAGCGGGGGTGCTCAAGAGACCCAGTACTTC.